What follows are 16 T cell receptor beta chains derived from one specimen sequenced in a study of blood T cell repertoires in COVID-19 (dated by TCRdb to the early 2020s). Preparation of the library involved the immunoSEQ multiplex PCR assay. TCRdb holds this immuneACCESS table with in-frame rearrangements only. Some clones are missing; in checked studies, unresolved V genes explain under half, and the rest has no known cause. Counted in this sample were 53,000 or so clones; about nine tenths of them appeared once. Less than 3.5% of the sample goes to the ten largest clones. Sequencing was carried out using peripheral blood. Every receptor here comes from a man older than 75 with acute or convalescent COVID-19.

The chain's CDR3 is CASTKPGQGNTEAFF. DNA of the CDR3: TGCGCCAGCACTAAACCGGGACAGGGGAACACTGAAGCTTTCTTT. The chain combines TRBV5-1 with TRBJ1-1; 9 bases map to TRBD1. Germline CDR1 and CDR2: SGHRS and YFSETQ. This CDR3 region has 15 residues. V trimming: 6 bases; J trimming: 1 base; junction bases outside the gene matches: 7.

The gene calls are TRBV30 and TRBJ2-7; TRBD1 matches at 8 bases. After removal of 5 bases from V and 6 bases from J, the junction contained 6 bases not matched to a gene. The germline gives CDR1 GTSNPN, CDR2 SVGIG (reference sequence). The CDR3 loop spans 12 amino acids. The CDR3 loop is CAWWDRRTEQYF. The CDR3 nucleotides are TGTGCCTGGTGGGACAGGCGAACCGAGCAGTACTTC.

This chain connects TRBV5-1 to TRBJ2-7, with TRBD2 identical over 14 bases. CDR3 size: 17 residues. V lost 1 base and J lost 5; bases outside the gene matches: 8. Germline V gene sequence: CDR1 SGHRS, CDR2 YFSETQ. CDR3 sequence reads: CASSLIGTSGGPDEQYF. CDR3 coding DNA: TGCGCCAGCAGCTTGATCGGGACTAGCGGGGGTCCCGACGAGCAGTACTTC.

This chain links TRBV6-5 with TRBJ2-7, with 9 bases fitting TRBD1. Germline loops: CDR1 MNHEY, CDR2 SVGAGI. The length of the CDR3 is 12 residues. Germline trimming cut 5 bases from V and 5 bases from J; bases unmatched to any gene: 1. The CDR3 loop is CASSRTGDEQYF. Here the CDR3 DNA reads TGTGCCAGCAGTAGGACAGGGGACGAGCAGTACTTC.

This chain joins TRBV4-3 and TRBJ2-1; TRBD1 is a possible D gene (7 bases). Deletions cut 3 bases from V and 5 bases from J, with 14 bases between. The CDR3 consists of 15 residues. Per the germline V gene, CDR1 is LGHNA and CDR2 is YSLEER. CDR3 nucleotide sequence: TGCGCCAGCAGCCAGGAGGGGGCGTGGGACAATGAGCAGTTCTTC. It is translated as CASSQEGAWDNEQFF.

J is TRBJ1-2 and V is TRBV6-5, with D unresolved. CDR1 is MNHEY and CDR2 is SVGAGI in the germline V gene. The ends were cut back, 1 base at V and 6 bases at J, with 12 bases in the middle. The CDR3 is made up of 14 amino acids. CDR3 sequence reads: CASSYFAGFHGYTF. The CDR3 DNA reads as TGTGCCAGCAGTTACTTTGCGGGGTTCCATGGCTACACCTTC.

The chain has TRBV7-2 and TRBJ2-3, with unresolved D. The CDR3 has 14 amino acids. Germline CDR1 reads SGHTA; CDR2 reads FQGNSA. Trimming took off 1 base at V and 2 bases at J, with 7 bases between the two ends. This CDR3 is CASSLGLITDTQYF. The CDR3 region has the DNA TGTGCCAGCAGCTTAGGTCTTATCACAGATACGCAGTATTTT. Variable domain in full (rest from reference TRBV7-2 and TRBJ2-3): GAGVSQSPSNKVTEKGKDVELRCDPISGHTALYWYRQSLGQGLEFLIYFQGNSAPDKSGLPSDRFSAERTGGSVSTLTIQRTQQEDSAVYLCASSLGLITDTQYFGPGTRLTVL.

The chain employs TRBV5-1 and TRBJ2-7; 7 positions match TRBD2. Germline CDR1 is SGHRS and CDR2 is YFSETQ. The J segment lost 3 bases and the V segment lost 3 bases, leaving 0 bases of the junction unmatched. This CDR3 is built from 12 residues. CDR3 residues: CASSWGGYEQYF. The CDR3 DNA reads TGCGCCAGCAGCTGGGGGGGCTACGAGCAGTACTTC.

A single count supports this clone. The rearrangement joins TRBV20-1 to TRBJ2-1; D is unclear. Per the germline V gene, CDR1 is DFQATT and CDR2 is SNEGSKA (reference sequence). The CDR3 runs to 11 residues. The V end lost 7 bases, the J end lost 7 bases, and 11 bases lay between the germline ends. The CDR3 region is CSGAASNEQFF. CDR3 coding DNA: TGCAGTGGGGCAGCCTCGAATGAGCAGTTCTTC.

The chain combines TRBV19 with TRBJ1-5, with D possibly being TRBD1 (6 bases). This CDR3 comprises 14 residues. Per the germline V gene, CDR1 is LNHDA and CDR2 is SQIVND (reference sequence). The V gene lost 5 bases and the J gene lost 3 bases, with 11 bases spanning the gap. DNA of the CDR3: TGTGCCAGTAGTCTCCGGGACACCAATCAGCCCCAGCATTTT. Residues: CASSLRDTNQPQHF.

In DNA form, the CDR3 reads TGTGCCAGCATAAGGGGCAGTCTGGAGACCCAGTACTTC. Translating it yields CASIRGSLETQYF. The genes are TRBV2 and TRBJ2-5, with D tentatively TRBD1 (5 bases). The CDR3 is 13 residues long. The V and J ends lost 7 bases and 5 bases respectively, with 14 bases between them. The V gene's germline CDR1 is SNHLY and CDR2 FYNNEI. The whole variable domain, remainder taken from reference TRBV2 and TRBJ2-5, is EPEVTQTPSHQVTQMGQEVILRCVPISNHLYFYWYRQILGQKVEFLVSFYNNEISEKSEIFDDQFSVERPDGSNFTLKIRSTKLEDSAMYFCASIRGSLETQYFGPGTRLLVL.

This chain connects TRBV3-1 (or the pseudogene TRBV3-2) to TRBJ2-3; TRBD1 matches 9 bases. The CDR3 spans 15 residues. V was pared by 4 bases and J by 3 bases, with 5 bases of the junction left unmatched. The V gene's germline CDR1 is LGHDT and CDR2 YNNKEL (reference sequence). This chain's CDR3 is CASSRGQGLTDTQYF. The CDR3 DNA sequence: TGTGCCAGCAGCCGTGGACAGGGGTTGACAGATACGCAGTATTTT.

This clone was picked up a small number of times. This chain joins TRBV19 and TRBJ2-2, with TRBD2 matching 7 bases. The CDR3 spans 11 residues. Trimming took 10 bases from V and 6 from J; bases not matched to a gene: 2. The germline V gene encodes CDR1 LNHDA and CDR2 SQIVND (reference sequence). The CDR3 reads CATRGAGELFF. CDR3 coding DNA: TGTGCCACACGGGGGGCCGGGGAGCTGTTTTTT.

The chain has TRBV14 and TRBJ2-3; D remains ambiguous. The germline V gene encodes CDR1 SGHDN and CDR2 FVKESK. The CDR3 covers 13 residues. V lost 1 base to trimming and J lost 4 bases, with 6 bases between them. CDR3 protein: CASSQGPADTQYF. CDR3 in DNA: TGTGCCAGCAGCCAAGGGCCCGCAGATACGCAGTATTTT.

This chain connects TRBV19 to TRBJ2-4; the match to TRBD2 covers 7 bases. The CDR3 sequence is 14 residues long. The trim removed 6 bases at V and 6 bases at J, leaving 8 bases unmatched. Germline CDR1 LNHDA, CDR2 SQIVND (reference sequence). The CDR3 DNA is TGTGCCAGTAGCCCGTTGGGGGAGGGAAACATTCAGTACTTC. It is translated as CASSPLGEGNIQYF.

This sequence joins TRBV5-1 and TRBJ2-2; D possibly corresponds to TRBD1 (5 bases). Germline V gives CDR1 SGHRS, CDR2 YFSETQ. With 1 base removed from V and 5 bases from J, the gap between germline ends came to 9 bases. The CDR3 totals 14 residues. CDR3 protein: CASSLTGDTGELFF. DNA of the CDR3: TGCGCCAGCAGCTTGACAGGCGATACCGGGGAGCTGTTTTTT.